These 10 T cell receptor beta chains originate from one sample sequenced in a study of PD-L1 blockade in urothelial cancer. TCRdb's table, derived via immunoSEQ multiplex PCR, lists solely in-frame clones and lacks some. In the table there are around 35,000 clones, 65% to 85% of which are singletons. The starting material was PBMCs, obtained around atezolizumab (anti-PD-L1) treatment. The origin of the receptors is a man aged 55-75 years with urothelial cancer.

The chain links TRBV28 to TRBJ2-1; 9 bases match TRBD1. Germline V lookup: CDR1 MDHEN, CDR2 SYDVKM. The CDR3 totals 18 residues. The CDR3: CLSRANLRDRDHYNEQFF. The DNA of the CDR3 is TGTTTATCCCGAGCCAACCTACGGGACAGGGATCACTACAATGAGCAGTTCTTC.

The V call is TRBV21-1, the J call TRBJ2-5; the D call TRBD1 from the table was never checked on the DNA. TRBV21-1 is recorded as a pseudogene. The CDR3 is 22 amino acids. CDR3 amino acids: CASSKETEELERTGRRQETQYF. DNA of the CDR3: TGTGCCAGCAGCAAAGAGACGGAGGAACTAGAGAGGACAGGGCGAAGGCAAGAGACCCAGTACTTC.

The V and J genes are TRBV7-8 and TRBJ2-1; a possible D gene is TRBD2 (5 bases). CDR1 and CDR2 from the germline V gene are SGHVS and FQNEAQ. Trimming pared 5 bases from V and 7 bases from J, leaving 15 bases between. This CDR3 spans 14 amino acids. CDR3 nucleotides: TGTGCCAGCAGCCCCTCAGTGGCGGGTAATGAGCAGTTCTTC. Translation: CASSPSVAGNEQFF.

The chain joins TRBV30 to TRBJ1-2; a weak D match, TRBD1 (5 bases). V was cut by 0 bases and J by 4 bases, with 27 bases left in between. The length of the CDR3 is 19 residues. Per the germline V gene, CDR1 is GTSNPN and CDR2 is SVGIG (reference sequence). The CDR3 protein is CAWSVLLGRRDGLIYGYTF. Written as DNA, the CDR3 is TGTGCCTGGAGTGTACTTTTAGGTCGCAGGGACGGACTAATCTATGGCTACACCTTC.

A single count supports this clone. The rearrangement uses TRBV7-9 and TRBJ1-6, with D possibly being TRBD1 (5 bases). Looked up from germline, CDR1 is SEHNR and CDR2 is FQNEAQ (reference sequence). The CDR3 runs 17 residues. The V end was cut by 6 bases, the J end by 8 bases, with 23 bases between. The CDR3 DNA sequence: TGTGCCAGCAGTTCCCCGCGCCAACTTGGAGGGGATTCACCCCTCCACTTT. This translates into CASSSPRQLGGDSPLHF.

The genes are TRBV6-1 and TRBJ2-6; possibly TRBD1 for D (6 bases). Trimming pared 8 bases from V and 2 bases from J, leaving 13 bases between. Germline lookup yields CDR1 MNHNS and CDR2 SASEGT. This CDR3 spans 15 amino acids. Here the CDR3 DNA reads TGTGCCAGCCATAGGGACATCCCTGGGGCCAACGTCCTGACTTTC. Protein: CASHRDIPGANVLTF.

V is TRBV5-6 and J is TRBJ1-4; 9 nucleotides align to TRBD1. Trimming at V came to 4 bases and at J to 2 bases, leaving 6 bases not matched to a gene. CDR1 and CDR2 from the germline V gene are SGHDT and YYEEEE. The CDR3 runs 16 residues. CDR3 nucleotides: TGTGCCAGCAGCGGAGGGACAGGGCGGACTAATGAAAAACTGTTTTTT. Translation gives CASSGGTGRTNEKLFF.

This chain joins TRBV5-1 and TRBJ1-2, with TRBD1 identical over 7 bases. The germline CDR1 and CDR2 sequences are SGHRS and YFSETQ. The CDR3 extends over 13 amino acids. The ends lost 4 bases at V and 13 bases at J; junction bases unmatched: 13. CDR3 sequence reads: CASSDRQGWISTF. The DNA of the CDR3 is TGCGCCAGCAGCGATAGACAGGGTTGGATTTCCACCTTC. Based on the CDR3 plus reference TRBV5-1 and TRBJ1-2, the full variable domain is KAGVTQTPRYLIKTRGQQVTLSCSPISGHRSVSWYQQTPGQGLQFLFEYFSETQRNKGNFPGRFSGRQFSNSRSEMNVSTLELGDSALYLCASSDRQGWISTFGSGTRLTVV.

The chain carries TRBV5-1 and TRBJ2-5; 10 bases line up with TRBD2. Trimming cost V 3 bases and J 4 bases; bases outside gene matches: 6. The CDR3 loop spans 15 amino acids. Germline CDR1 SGHRS, CDR2 YFSETQ. DNA for the CDR3: TGCGCCAGCAGCTCCCCAGCGGGGGGGCTAGAGACCCAGTACTTC. This gives the protein CASSSPAGGLETQYF.

V gene TRBV19 combines with J gene TRBJ2-7, with TRBD1 matching 8 bases. Trimming removed 5 bases from V and 3 bases from J; junction bases left unmatched: 9. Germline V gene sequence: CDR1 LNHDA, CDR2 SQIVND (reference sequence). This CDR3 comprises 15 residues. The CDR3 DNA is TGTGCCAGTAGTCTCGGACAGGGAGTCGTCTACGAGCAGTACTTC. It codes for CASSLGQGVVYEQYF. The entire variable domain, with the rest obtained from reference TRBV19 and TRBJ2-7, is as follows: DGGITQSPKYLFRKEGQNVTLSCEQNLNHDAMYWYRQDPGQGLRLIYYSQIVNDFQKGDIAEGYSVSREKKESFPLTVTSAQKNPTAFYLCASSLGQGVVYEQYFGPGTRLTVT.